This T cell receptor (beta chain) emerged from a study of blood T cells in healthy people across ages. Broader study findings: Lack of knowledge of donor CMV status possibly confounded expanded clonotype changes. Higher diversity and more naive CD4+ cells were features of long-lived donors, compared to aged donors.

The CDR3 sequence is 16 residues long. J was trimmed by 4 bases and V by 5 bases; bases with no gene match: 3. Germline assignment: CDR1 MDHEN and CDR2 SYDVKM. Next came a second PCR, run for about 6 to 12 cycles, which used a sample-barcoded 5' primer along with a J-beta primer mix. TCRdb passed the 5' RACE reads through MiXCR, listing each CDR3 protein once. Of 1.2 million to 1.5 million distinct CDR3 sequences in the sample, 40% to 50% were seen once. The study isolated at least 6.5 million PBMCs from each sample. Turning to this clonotype: Its antigen is as yet unknown.

This TCR came from a woman aged 18-29 years in good health. Sequenced input: blood. V usage is TRBV28 and J usage is TRBJ2-2; 14 nucleotides agree with TRBD2. The CDR3 coding sequence is TGTGCCAGCAGTAGACTAGCGGGGGGGCCCACCGGGGAGCTGTTTTTT. Amino acid sequence: CASSRLAGGPTGELFF.